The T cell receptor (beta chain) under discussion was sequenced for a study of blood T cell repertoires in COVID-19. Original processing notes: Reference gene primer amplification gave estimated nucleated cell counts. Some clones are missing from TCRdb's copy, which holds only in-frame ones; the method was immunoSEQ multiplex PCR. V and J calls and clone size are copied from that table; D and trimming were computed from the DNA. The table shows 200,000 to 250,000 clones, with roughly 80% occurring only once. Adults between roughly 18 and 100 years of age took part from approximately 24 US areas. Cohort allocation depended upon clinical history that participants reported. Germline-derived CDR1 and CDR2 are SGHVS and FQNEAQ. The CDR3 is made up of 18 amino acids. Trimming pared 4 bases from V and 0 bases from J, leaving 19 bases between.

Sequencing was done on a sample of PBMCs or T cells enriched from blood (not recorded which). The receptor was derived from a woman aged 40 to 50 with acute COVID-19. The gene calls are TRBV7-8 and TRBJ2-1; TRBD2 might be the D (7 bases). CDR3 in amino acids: CASSSRGPALGSYNEQFF. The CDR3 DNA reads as TGTGCCAGCAGCTCGCGGGGGCCCGCATTGGGCTCCTACAATGAGCAGTTCTTC.